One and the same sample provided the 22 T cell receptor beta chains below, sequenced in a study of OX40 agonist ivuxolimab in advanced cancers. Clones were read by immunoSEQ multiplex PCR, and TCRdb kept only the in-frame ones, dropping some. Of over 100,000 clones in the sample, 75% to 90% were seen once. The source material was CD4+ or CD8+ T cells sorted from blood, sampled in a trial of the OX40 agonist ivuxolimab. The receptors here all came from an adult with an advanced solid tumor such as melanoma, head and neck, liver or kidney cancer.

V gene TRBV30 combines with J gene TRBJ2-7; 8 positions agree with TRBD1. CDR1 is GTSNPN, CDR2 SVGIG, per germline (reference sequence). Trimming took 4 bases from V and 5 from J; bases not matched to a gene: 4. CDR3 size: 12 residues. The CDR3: CAWTRQGNEQYF. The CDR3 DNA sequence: TGTGCCTGGACTCGACAGGGGAACGAGCAGTACTTC.

Here the CDR3 reads CASSRPQGVAIQYF. Here the CDR3 DNA reads TGTGCCAGCAGTCGACCACAGGGAGTAGCCATTCAGTACTTC. The genes are TRBV28 and TRBJ2-4; weak D call: TRBD1 (6 bases). The CDR3 has 14 amino acids. Trimming stripped 5 bases from V and 9 bases from J, with 17 bases between. Germline V lookup: CDR1 MDHEN, CDR2 SYDVKM.

The CDR3, as DNA: TGTGCCAGCAGTTTAGGATATACTAGCGGGGGGTTCTCCTACAATGAGCAGTTCTTC. This translates into CASSLGYTSGGFSYNEQFF. V is TRBV27 and J is TRBJ2-1, with 12 bases identical to TRBD2. Germline V CDR1 and CDR2: MNHEY, SMNVEV (reference sequence). V lost 2 bases, J lost 0 bases, and 8 bases stayed unmatched. The CDR3 length is 19 residues.

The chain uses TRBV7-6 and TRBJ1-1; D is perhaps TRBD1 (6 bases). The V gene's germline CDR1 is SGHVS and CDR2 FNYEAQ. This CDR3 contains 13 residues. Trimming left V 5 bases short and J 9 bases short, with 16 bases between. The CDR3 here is CASSDRPRDKAFF. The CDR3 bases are TGTGCCAGCAGCGATAGGCCCCGGGACAAAGCTTTCTTT. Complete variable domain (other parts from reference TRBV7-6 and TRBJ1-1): GAGVSQSPRYKVTKRGQDVALRCDPISGHVSLYWYRQALGQGPEFLTYFNYEAQQDKSGLPNDRFSAERPEGSISTLTIQRTEQRDSAMYRCASSDRPRDKAFFGQGTRLTVV.

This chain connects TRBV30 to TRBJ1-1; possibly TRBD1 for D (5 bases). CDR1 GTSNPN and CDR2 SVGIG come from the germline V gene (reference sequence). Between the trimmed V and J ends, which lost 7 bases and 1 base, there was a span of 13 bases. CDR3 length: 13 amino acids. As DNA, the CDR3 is TGTGCCTCGACCGCGACAGAGAACACTGAAGCTTTCTTT. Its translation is CASTATENTEAFF.

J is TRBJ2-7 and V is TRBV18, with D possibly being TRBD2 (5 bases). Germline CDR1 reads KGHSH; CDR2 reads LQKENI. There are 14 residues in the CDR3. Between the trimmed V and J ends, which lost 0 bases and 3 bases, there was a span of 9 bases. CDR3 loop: CASSPPNEGYEQYF. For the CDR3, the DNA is TGTGCCAGCTCACCACCCAACGAGGGCTACGAGCAGTACTTC.

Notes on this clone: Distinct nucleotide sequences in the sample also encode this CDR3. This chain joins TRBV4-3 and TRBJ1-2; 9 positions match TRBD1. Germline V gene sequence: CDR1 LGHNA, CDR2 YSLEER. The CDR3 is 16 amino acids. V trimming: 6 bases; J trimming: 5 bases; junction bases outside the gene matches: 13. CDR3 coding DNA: TGCGCCAGCAGTGGGAGAGGGGGACAGGGCGCTTATGGCTACACCTTC. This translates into CASSGRGGQGAYGYTF.

The CDR3 loop reads CASSPTGSLENEQFF. CDR3 DNA: TGCGCCAGCAGCCCCACCGGGAGTCTAGAGAATGAGCAGTTCTTC. V and J are TRBV5-1 and TRBJ2-1; possible D gene TRBD2, 6 bases. This CDR3 spans 15 amino acids. Per the germline V gene, CDR1 is SGHRS and CDR2 is YFSETQ. V was shortened by 4 bases and J by 7 bases, with 18 bases between the two germline ends.

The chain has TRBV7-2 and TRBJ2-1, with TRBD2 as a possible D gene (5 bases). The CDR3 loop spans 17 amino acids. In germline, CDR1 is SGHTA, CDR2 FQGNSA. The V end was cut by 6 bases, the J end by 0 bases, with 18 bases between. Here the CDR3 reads CASRRTGRGSSYNEQFF. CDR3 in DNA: TGTGCCAGCAGGCGGACTGGACGGGGTAGCTCCTACAATGAGCAGTTCTTC.

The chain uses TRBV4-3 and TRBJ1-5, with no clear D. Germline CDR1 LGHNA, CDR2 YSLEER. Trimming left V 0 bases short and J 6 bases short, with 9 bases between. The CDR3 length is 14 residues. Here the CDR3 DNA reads TGCGCCAGCAGCCAAGAGATTGGAGTTCAGCCCCAGCATTTT. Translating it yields CASSQEIGVQPQHF.

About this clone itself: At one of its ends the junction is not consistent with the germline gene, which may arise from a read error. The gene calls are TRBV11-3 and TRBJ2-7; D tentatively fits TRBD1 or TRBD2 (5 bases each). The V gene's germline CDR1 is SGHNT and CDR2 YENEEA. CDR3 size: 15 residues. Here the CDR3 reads CASSLDFGASSEQYF. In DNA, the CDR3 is TGTGCCAGCAGCTTAGATTTCGGGGCCTCCTCCGAGCAGTACTTC. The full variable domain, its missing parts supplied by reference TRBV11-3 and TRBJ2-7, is EAGVVQSPRYKIIEKKQPVAFWCNPISGHNTLYWYLQNLGQGPELLIRYENEEAVDDSQLPKDRFSAERLKGVDSTLKIQPAELGDSAVYLCASSLDFGASSEQYFGPGTRLTVT.

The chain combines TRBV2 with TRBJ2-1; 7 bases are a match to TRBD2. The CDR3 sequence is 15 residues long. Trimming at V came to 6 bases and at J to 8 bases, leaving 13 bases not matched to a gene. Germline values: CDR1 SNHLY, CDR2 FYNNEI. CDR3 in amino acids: CASSRLRLASDEQFF. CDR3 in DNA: TGTGCCAGCAGCCGCCTGAGACTAGCCTCCGATGAGCAGTTCTTC.

CDR3 coding DNA: TGTGCCAGCTTGAGGGCGGTAAGCTCCTACAATGAGCAGTTCTTC. Protein: CASLRAVSSYNEQFF. The J gene is TRBJ2-1, the V gene TRBV5-8; maybe TRBD2 (5 bases). The CDR3 consists of 15 residues. In germline, CDR1 is SGHTS, CDR2 YDEGEE. Trimming left V 7 bases short and J 0 bases short, with 14 bases between.

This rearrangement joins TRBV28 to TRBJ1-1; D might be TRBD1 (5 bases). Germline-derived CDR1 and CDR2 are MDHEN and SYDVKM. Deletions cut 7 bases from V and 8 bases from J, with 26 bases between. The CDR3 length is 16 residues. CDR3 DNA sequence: TGTGCCAGCACCTCTCCCTCACAGGCTGTTGGGGTGGAAGCTTTCTTT. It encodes CASTSPSQAVGVEAFF.

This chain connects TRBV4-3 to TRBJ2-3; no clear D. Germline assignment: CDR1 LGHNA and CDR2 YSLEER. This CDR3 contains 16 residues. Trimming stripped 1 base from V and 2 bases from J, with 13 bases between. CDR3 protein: CASSQGSVAFTDTQYF. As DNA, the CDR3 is TGCGCCAGCAGCCAAGGATCAGTGGCCTTCACAGATACGCAGTATTTT.

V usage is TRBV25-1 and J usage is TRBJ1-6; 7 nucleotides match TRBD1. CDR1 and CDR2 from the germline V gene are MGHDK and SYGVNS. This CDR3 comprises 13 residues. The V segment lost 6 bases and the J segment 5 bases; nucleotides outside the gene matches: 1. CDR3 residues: CASRTGNNSPLHF. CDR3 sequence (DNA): TGTGCCAGCAGGACAGGGAATAATTCACCCCTCCACTTT.

CDR3 in amino acids: CASSIRQGSYGYTF. The CDR3 DNA is TGTGCCAGTAGTATACGGCAGGGAAGCTATGGCTACACCTTC. The genes are TRBV19 and TRBJ1-2; maybe TRBD1 (5 bases). The CDR3 is made up of 14 amino acids. Germline CDR1 and CDR2: LNHDA and SQIVND (reference sequence). Trimming removed 2 bases at V and 4 bases at J, with 11 bases between.

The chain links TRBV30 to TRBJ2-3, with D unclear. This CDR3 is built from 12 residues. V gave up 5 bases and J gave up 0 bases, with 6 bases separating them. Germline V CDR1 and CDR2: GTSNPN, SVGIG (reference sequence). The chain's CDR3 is CAWSTSTDTQYF. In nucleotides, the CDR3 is TGTGCCTGGTCGACTAGCACAGATACGCAGTATTTT. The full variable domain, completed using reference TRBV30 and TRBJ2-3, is SQTIHQWPATLVQPVGSPLSLECTVEGTSNPNLYWYRQAAGRGLQLLFYSVGIGQISSEVPQNLSASRPQDRQFILSSKKLLLSDSGFYLCAWSTSTDTQYFGPGTRLTVL.

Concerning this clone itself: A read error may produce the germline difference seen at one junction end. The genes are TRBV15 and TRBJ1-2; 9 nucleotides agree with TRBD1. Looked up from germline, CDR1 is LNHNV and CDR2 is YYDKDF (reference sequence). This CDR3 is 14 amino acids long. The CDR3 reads CATSRDPGQGVLTF. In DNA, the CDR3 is TGTGCCACCAGCAGAGATCCGGGACAGGGCGTACTGACGTTC.

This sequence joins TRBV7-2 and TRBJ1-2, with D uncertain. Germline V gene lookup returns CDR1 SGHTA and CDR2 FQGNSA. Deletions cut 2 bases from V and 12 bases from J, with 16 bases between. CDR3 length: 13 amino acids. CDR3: CASSLTQTQSNTF. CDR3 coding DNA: TGTGCCAGCAGCTTAACACAGACTCAGAGTAACACCTTC.

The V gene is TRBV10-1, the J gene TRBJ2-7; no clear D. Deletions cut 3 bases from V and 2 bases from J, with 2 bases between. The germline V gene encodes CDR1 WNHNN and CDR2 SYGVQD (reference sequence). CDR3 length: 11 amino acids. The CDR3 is CASSDPYEQYF. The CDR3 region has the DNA TGCGCCAGCAGTGACCCCTACGAGCAGTACTTC.

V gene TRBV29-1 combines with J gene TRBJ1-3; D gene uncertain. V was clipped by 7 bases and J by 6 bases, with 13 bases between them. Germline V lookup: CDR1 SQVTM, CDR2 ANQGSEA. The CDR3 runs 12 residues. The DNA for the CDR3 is TGCAGCGCCTCCCCCTCCGTAAACACCATATATTTT. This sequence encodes CSASPSVNTIYF.